This T cell receptor beta chain was sequenced in a study of neurological immune-mediated disorders. The CDR3 runs 16 residues. Germline V gives CDR1 SGDLS, CDR2 YYNGEE. The germline V and J ends were trimmed by 0 bases and 9 bases, with 16 bases remaining between them. This clonotype was recorded at least ten times. Its antigen is not identified. Synthesis of cDNA was accomplished via 5'RACE employing 10-nucleotide random UMIs. Sequencing runs each yielded over 180 million TCR-beta sequences from 15-18 subjects. A single record per CDR3 protein comes from TCRdb applying MiXCR to the 5' RACE reads. The sample contains around 55,000 distinct CDR3 sequences, 4% of which appear only once. General study points: When the repertoires were grouped phylogenetically, those of 18 of the 34 multiple sclerosis patients came together in a single cluster of related CDR3 sequences, which points to a possible repertoire-level signature. None of the CDR3 amino acid sequences found in expanded clones was shared across subjects. This suggests that the TCR-beta repertoires were private in all groups.

V gene TRBV9 combines with J gene TRBJ1-6, with a tentative D call TRBD1 (6 bases). The sample was CD4+ T cells from blood. This TCR was recovered from a woman between 40 and 55 years old with multiple sclerosis. CDR3 amino acids: CASSVDVEQGSSPLHF. DNA for the CDR3: TGTGCCAGCAGCGTAGACGTAGAACAGGGTAGTTCACCCCTCCACTTT.